Listed below are T cell receptor beta chains from one sample, sequenced in a study of molecular identifiers for immune sequencing clone quantification. TCRdb fed the PCR reads into MiXCR, producing one record per CDR3 protein. The sample consists of approximately 90,000 distinct CDR3 sequences, 20% to 25% of them appearing once. Sequenced material: naive CD8+ T cells from blood, with Jurkat cell RNA spiked in. Source of these receptors: a human donor in good health. Some libraries in this study had Jurkat cell RNA spiked in. Each CDR3 is given with its conserved first and last residue. The D gene is left open where the match is weak. Part of the rows lack a size; the others show once, few, many or a class for expanded clones.

clone size,D gene,V gene,J gene,CDR3 DNA,CDR3 protein
-,TRBD2,TRBV6-2/TRBV6-3,TRBJ2-3,TGTGCCAGCGGTCAAGGACTAGCGGGGTTCACAGATACGCAGTATTTT,CASGQGLAGFTDTQYF
few,TRBD2,TRBV3-1,TRBJ2-7,TGTGCCAGCAGCCAAGATGTTCAGGGACTAGCGGGAGGGTCTCCCTACGAGCAGTACTTC,CASSQDVQGLAGGSPYEQYF
many,-,TRBV12-3/TRBV12-4,TRBJ1-2,TGTGCCAGCAGTTTAGTGGTAGGGGCCTATGGCTACACCTTC,CASSLVVGAYGYTF
many,TRBD2,TRBV20-1,TRBJ2-3,TGCAGTGCTAGAGATTGGCTAGCGGAGGCAGATACGCAGTATTTT,CSARDWLAEADTQYF
many,-,TRBV20-1,TRBJ1-3,TGCAGTGCCATTACCGGGACAACTGGAAACACCATATATTTT,CSAITGTTGNTIYF
-,-,TRBV12-3/TRBV12-4,TRBJ1-2,TGTGCCAGCAGCATAACAGGGAACTATGGCTACACCTTC,CASSITGNYGYTF
many,TRBD2,TRBV24-1,TRBJ2-2,TGTGCCACCAGTGATGCCCGGCTAGCGGGAGTTAATCCCGGGGAGCTGTTTTTT,CATSDARLAGVNPGELFF
-,TRBD2,TRBV5-5,TRBJ2-1,TGTGCCAGCAACCTATATTCGACTAGCAGCAATGAGCAGTTCTTC,CASNLYSTSSNEQFF
many,-,TRBV7-9,TRBJ2-3,TGTGCCAGCAGCTTAATTAGCACAGATACGCAGTATTTT,CASSLISTDTQYF
-,TRBD1,TRBV30,TRBJ1-5,TGTGCCTGGAGTCCGGGACAGGGGGTGCCTAGCAATCAGCCCCAGCATTTT,CAWSPGQGVPSNQPQHF
few,TRBD1,TRBV27,TRBJ2-7,TGTGCCAGCAGTTTGACAGGGATAGCCTACGAGCAGTACTTC,CASSLTGIAYEQYF
few,-,TRBV19,TRBJ2-1,TGTGCCAGTAGTGACACGGGCTATTTTGGCGATGAGCAGTTCTTC,CASSDTGYFGDEQFF
-,-,TRBV4-1,TRBJ2-7,TGCGCCAGCAGCCCGGGCAGTACCTACGAGCAGTACTTC,CASSPGSTYEQYF
once,-,TRBV21-1,TRBJ1-4,TGTGCCAGCAGCAAAGCCTCCGCCAAACAGGGGTGGATTGATGACAAACTGTTTTTT,CASSKASAKQGWIDDKLFF
many,TRBD1,TRBV4-1,TRBJ1-2,TGCGCCAGCAGCCAACTACTACGGACAGGGGGCCAGGGCTATGGCTACACCTTC,CASSQLLRTGGQGYGYTF
many,TRBD2,TRBV12-3/TRBV12-4,TRBJ2-1,TGTGCCAGCAGTTTTGAACTAGCGGGAGGGGTTGAGCAGTTCTTC,CASSFELAGGVEQFF
many,TRBD2,TRBV19,TRBJ2-3,TGTGCCAGTAGTAATCGACTAGCGGGGCACACAGATACGCAGTATTTT,CASSNRLAGHTDTQYF
many,-,TRBV7-2,TRBJ2-3,TGTGCCAGCAGCTATCGACAGACTACTGGCGATACGCAGTATTTT,CASSYRQTTGDTQYF
many,TRBD1,TRBV3-1,TRBJ2-2,TGTGCCAGCAGCCAAGTTGTCAGGGGGCGCGTTAATGCCGTGACCGGGGAGCTGTTTTTT,CASSQVVRGRVNAVTGELFF
-,-,TRBV28,TRBJ2-1,TGTGCCAGCTGTTCACAGCCGGGAAACAATGAGCAGTTCTTC,CASCSQPGNNEQFF
-,-,TRBV7-6,TRBJ1-1,TGTGCCAGCAGCGGGCGGGGGGGGACTGAAGCTTTCTTT,CASSGRGGTEAFF
-,-,TRBV7-3,TRBJ2-1,TGTGCCAGCAGCTCCGGGACTTCCTCCCGATACAATGAGCAGTTCTTC,CASSSGTSSRYNEQFF
few,TRBD2,TRBV3-1,TRBJ2-3,TGTGCCAGCAGCCAAGAACCCATTGAGGGGACTAGCGGCACAGATACGCAGTATTTT,CASSQEPIEGTSGTDTQYF
many,-,TRBV29-1,TRBJ1-4,TGCAGCATATCGGAGGGAAACGGTGAAAAACTGTTTTTT,CSISEGNGEKLFF
many,-,TRBV27,TRBJ1-5,TGTGCCAGCAGTTTATCGGGGTTTGGCAATCAGCCCCAGCATTTT,CASSLSGFGNQPQHF
few,TRBD1,TRBV6-6,TRBJ2-1,TGTGCCAGCAGTTTGGGACAGTTTCGCCCCAATGAGCAGTTCTTC,CASSLGQFRPNEQFF
-,-,TRBV29-1,TRBJ2-1,TGCAGCGTTGAAGGGACGGAACTAAAATACAATGAGCAGTTCTTC,CSVEGTELKYNEQFF
many,TRBD2,TRBV6-5,TRBJ2-3,TGTGCCACCTCCCGATGGACTAGCCTTTTAGATACGCAGTATTTT,CATSRWTSLLDTQYF
many,-,TRBV11-2,TRBJ1-6,TGTGCCAGCAGCTTAGAGACAGATTCACCCCTCCACTTT,CASSLETDSPLHF
many,-,TRBV11-2,TRBJ2-3,TGTGCCAGCAGCTTAGATCGATATTTCACAGATACGCAGTATTTT,CASSLDRYFTDTQYF
many,TRBD2,TRBV25-1,TRBJ2-7,TGTGCCAGCAGTGAAGGGGGGACTAGCGACGAGCAGTACTTC,CASSEGGTSDEQYF
once,-,TRBV4-3,TRBJ1-1,TGCGCCAGCAGCCAAGAGAGATTCGCGAACACTGAAGCTTTCTTT,CASSQERFANTEAFF
-,-,TRBV7-2,TRBJ2-1,TGTGCCAGCAGCTTAGTTACCCCCCGCTACAATGAGCAGTTCTTC,CASSLVTPRYNEQFF
-,TRBD2,TRBV3-1,TRBJ2-2,TGTGCCAGCAGCCAGAATGTTGGGACTAGCGCCGGGGAGCTGCTTTTT,CASSQNVGTSAGELLF
-,-,TRBV13,TRBJ2-7,TGTGCCAGCAGTCCCTATAAAATCGAGCAGTACTTC,CASSPYKIEQYF
many,-,TRBV30,TRBJ2-3,TGTGCCTGGAGCCTCACCCCCGGGGCTTCGGATACGCAGTATTTT,CAWSLTPGASDTQYF
many,-,TRBV4-1,TRBJ2-6,TGCGCCAGCAGCCAAGATCAAGGTCACCTGGGTGATGAGTTGTACGGGGCCAACGTCCTGACTTTC,CASSQDQGHLGDELYGANVLTF
many,-,TRBV5-6,TRBJ2-7,TGTGCCAGCAGCCTGGCCCGCCTCGAGCAGTACTTC,CASSLARLEQYF
many,TRBD1,TRBV4-1,TRBJ2-7,TGCGCCAGCAGCCACGGACAGGGCGGCGAGCAGTACTTC,CASSHGQGGEQYF
many,-,TRBV10-3,TRBJ2-5,TGTGCCATCAGTGGAGAGGGGGAGGAGACCCAGTACTTC,CAISGEGEETQYF
many,-,TRBV6-2/TRBV6-3,TRBJ2-7,TGTGCCAGCAGTTACCATACTACAGGAGTCTACGAGCAGTACTTC,CASSYHTTGVYEQYF
many,-,TRBV5-1,TRBJ2-1,TGCGCCAGTTCACAACCCCCCTACAATGAGCAGTTCTTC,CASSQPPYNEQFF
once,-,TRBV4-3,TRBJ1-2,TGCGCCAGCAGCCACGCCGGGGGCCGGGACCGCTATGGCTACACCTTC,CASSHAGGRDRYGYTF
many,TRBD2,TRBV4-3,TRBJ2-3,TGCGCCAGCAGCCAAGAACGAGCGGGGGTATATACGCAGTATTTT,CASSQERAGVYTQYF
-,-,TRBV10-3,TRBJ2-7,TGTGCCATCAGTCTATCAGAGTACGAGCAGTACTTC,CAISLSEYEQYF
many,TRBD2,TRBV7-2,TRBJ2-7,TGTGCCAGCAGCTTATCTCCAACTAGCGGGAGTAAGTACGAGCAGTACTTC,CASSLSPTSGSKYEQYF
-,TRBD1,TRBV4-3,TRBJ2-5,TGCGCCAGCAGCCAAGAACATCCGGGACAGGGGAACGCGACCCAGTACTTC,CASSQEHPGQGNATQYF
many,TRBD2,TRBV4-3,TRBJ2-4,TGCGCCAGCAGCCAAGATTGGCTAGCGGGGGGGATGGCCAAAAACATTCAGTACTTC,CASSQDWLAGGMAKNIQYF
many,TRBD2,TRBV6-5,TRBJ2-3,TGTGCCAGCAGTTACCGGACTAGCGGCACAGATACGCAGTATTTT,CASSYRTSGTDTQYF
few,TRBD2,TRBV27,TRBJ2-1,TGTGCCAGCAGTTACAGGACCCCCGGACTAGCGGGAGGATCCTACAATGAGCAGTTCTTC,CASSYRTPGLAGGSYNEQFF
many,-,TRBV6-5,TRBJ2-3,TGTGCCAGCAGTTACGGTGGAGCAGATACGCAGTATTTT,CASSYGGADTQYF
many,TRBD2,TRBV6-5,TRBJ2-1,TGTGCCAGCAGTGTACTAGCGGGGAGCAATGAGCAGTTCTTC,CASSVLAGSNEQFF
many,-,TRBV6-1,TRBJ2-7,TGTGCCAGCAGTGGTTTGGTGTACGAGCAGTACTTC,CASSGLVYEQYF